The 24 T cell receptor beta chains below were found in one sample sequenced in a study of beta chain features in type 1 diabetes. Investigators reverse transcribed all isolated RNA, so they sequenced expressed TCRB transcripts. The table came from immunoSEQ multiplex PCR; TCRdb's copy has only in-frame clones and leaves some out. The repertoire holds hundreds of thousands of clones, with 9.5% to 12% as singletons. The sample was naive CD4+ T cells from blood. These TCRs come from a woman between 18 and 30 years old in good health.

The rearrangement uses TRBV5-1 and TRBJ2-2, with D perhaps TRBD1 (5 bases). Germline lookup yields CDR1 SGHRS and CDR2 YFSETQ. V was shortened by 2 bases and J by 0 bases, with 11 bases between the two germline ends. The CDR3 is made up of 16 amino acids. CDR3 in amino acids: CASSLLQGTNTGELFF. The DNA of the CDR3 is TGCGCCAGCAGCTTATTGCAGGGCACGAACACCGGGGAGCTGTTTTTT.

The sample holds a few counts of this clone. Other nucleotide sequences in the sample specify the same CDR3. The chain couples TRBV7-2 to TRBJ2-5; the D is unclear. V was trimmed by 4 bases and J by 1 base, leaving 4 bases between them. CDR1 is SGHTA and CDR2 is FQGNSA in the germline V gene. CDR3 length equals 12 residues. The CDR3 here is CASSSVQETQYF. The CDR3 coding sequence is TGTGCCAGCAGCTCAGTCCAAGAGACCCAGTACTTC. The complete variable domain, with remaining parts taken from reference TRBV7-2 and TRBJ2-5, reads GAGVSQSPSNKVTEKGKDVELRCDPISGHTALYWYRQSLGQGLEFLIYFQGNSAPDKSGLPSDRFSAERTGGSVSTLTIQRTQQEDSAVYLCASSSVQETQYFGPGTRLLVL.

This clone was seen only a few times. The chain employs TRBV30 and TRBJ1-4; D possibly corresponds to TRBD1 (5 bases). Trimming stripped 6 bases from V and 7 bases from J, with 21 bases between. From germline, CDR1 is GTSNPN and CDR2 SVGIG (reference sequence). This CDR3 contains 15 residues. The CDR3 coding sequence is TGTGCCTGCCGGGACTGGGGTGGGATGGGTGAAAAACTGTTTTTT. It specifies CACRDWGGMGEKLFF.

The table lists this clone with a few counts. The chain carries TRBV15 and TRBJ2-2, with 8 positions matching TRBD2. Germline-derived CDR1 and CDR2 are LNHNV and YYDKDF (reference sequence). The CDR3 has 17 amino acids. The V segment lost 0 bases and the J segment 4 bases; nucleotides outside the gene matches: 7. CDR3 loop: CATSRDGLAGGTGELFF. The CDR3 DNA sequence: TGTGCCACCAGCAGAGATGGACTAGCAGGCGGCACCGGGGAGCTGTTTTTT.

In its sample, this clone was seen a few times. The CDR3 DNA reads TGCGCCAGCAGCCAAGAGGTGGGACGTCGGTCCAGTAATTCACCCCTCCACTTT. Encoded protein: CASSQEVGRRSSNSPLHF. This rearrangement joins TRBV4-3 to TRBJ1-6; tentative D call: TRBD1 (5 bases). The length of the CDR3 is 18 residues. Germline CDR1 reads LGHNA; CDR2 reads YSLEER. V lost 0 bases to trimming and J lost 6 bases, with 18 bases between them.

This clone has more than one count but fewer than ten. The genes are TRBV9 and TRBJ2-1; D gene ambiguous. Trimming shortened V by 4 bases and J by 5 bases, and 7 bases separated the two germline ends. CDR1 SGDLS and CDR2 YYNGEE come from the germline V gene. The CDR3 is 12 residues long. The CDR3 coding sequence is TGTGCCAGCAGCTCAAAGGACAATGAGCAGTTCTTC. Protein sequence: CASSSKDNEQFF.

The genes are TRBV19 and TRBJ2-3; TRBD2 matches at 7 bases. The length of the CDR3 is 11 residues. J was trimmed by 11 bases and V by 10 bases; bases with no gene match: 9. Germline V gene sequence: CDR1 LNHDA, CDR2 SQIVND (reference sequence). CDR3 protein: CATRSTSEQYF. As DNA, the CDR3 is TGTGCCACCAGGTCTACTAGCGAGCAGTATTTT.

This clone was picked up a small number of times. The chain links TRBV9 to TRBJ2-1, with 7 bases identical to TRBD2. The CDR3 covers 15 residues. The junction had 5 bases not matched to a gene; V was cut back by 3 bases and J by 2 bases. Germline values: CDR1 SGDLS, CDR2 YYNGEE. CDR3 DNA sequence: TGTGCCAGCAGCGCGAGCGGGGCCCCCTACAATGAGCAGTTCTTC. As protein: CASSASGAPYNEQFF.

V gene TRBV10-3 combines with J gene TRBJ1-1; possible D gene TRBD1, 5 bases. V dropped 0 bases and J dropped 5 bases, with 13 bases sitting between them. The CDR3 has 15 residues. CDR1 is ENHRY, CDR2 SYGVKD, per germline. CDR3 amino acids: CAISESIGWGTEAFF. In nucleotides, the CDR3 is TGTGCCATCAGTGAGTCGATCGGATGGGGGACTGAAGCTTTCTTT.

V gene TRBV29-1 combines with J gene TRBJ2-5, with no clear D. The CDR3 extends over 13 amino acids. The V and J ends lost 1 base and 2 bases respectively, with 8 bases between them. CDR1 is SQVTM, CDR2 ANQGSEA, per germline. CDR3 nucleotides: TGCAGCGTTGAAGGGAGTACTCAAGAGACCCAGTACTTC. This encodes CSVEGSTQETQYF.

The V and J genes are TRBV5-1 and TRBJ1-6; possible D gene TRBD1, 5 bases. The germline gives CDR1 SGHRS, CDR2 YFSETQ. The CDR3 consists of 14 residues. The V end lost 4 bases, the J end lost 10 bases, and 15 bases lay between the germline ends. In DNA form, the CDR3 reads TGCGCCAGCAGCCCGTCCAGGGAGCGCTCACCCCTCCACTTT. This gives the protein CASSPSRERSPLHF.

This chain uses TRBV7-9 with TRBJ2-5, with D possibly matching TRBD1 (6 bases). The CDR3 has 15 residues. Germline V lookup: CDR1 SEHNR, CDR2 FQNEAQ (reference sequence). V gave up 5 bases and J gave up 2 bases, with 15 bases separating them. Here the CDR3 DNA reads TGTGCCAGCAGCGTGGGACATTCTAAACAAGAGACCCAGTACTTC. Translating gives CASSVGHSKQETQYF.

The chain is built from TRBV6-1 and TRBJ2-6; TRBD2 is a possible D gene (5 bases). CDR3 length: 15 amino acids. Trimming took 7 bases from V and 9 from J, leaving 19 bases between them. Germline assignment: CDR1 MNHNS and CDR2 SASEGT. CDR3 sequence (DNA): TGTGCCAGCACCCTGACCTCGGGGATAGGCAACGTCCTGACTTTC. It specifies CASTLTSGIGNVLTF.

This clone has just a few counts. V and J are TRBV4-2 and TRBJ2-1, with D perhaps matching TRBD2 (6 bases). Germline CDR1 and CDR2: LGHNA and YNFKEQ. With 3 bases removed from V and 8 bases from J, the gap between germline ends came to 14 bases. This CDR3 is 14 amino acids long. The CDR3 DNA sequence: TGTGCCAGCAGCCAGGGGACTGGTAGCGATGAGCAGTTCTTC. It yields the protein CASSQGTGSDEQFF.

The V call is TRBV29-1, the J call TRBJ2-6; perhaps TRBD1 as D (5 bases). This CDR3 is built from 13 residues. Germline V CDR1 and CDR2: SQVTM, ANQGSEA. Between the trimmed V and J ends, which lost 4 bases and 4 bases, there was a span of 8 bases. CDR3 loop: CSVGRAGANVLTF. The CDR3 DNA is TGCAGCGTTGGCAGGGCCGGGGCCAACGTCCTGACTTTC.

This clone appeared a few times. The V call is TRBV2, the J call TRBJ2-7; D might be TRBD1 (6 bases). The V end lost 6 bases, the J end lost 3 bases, and 15 bases lay between the germline ends. There are 14 residues in the CDR3. Germline V lookup: CDR1 SNHLY, CDR2 FYNNEI. CDR3 DNA sequence: TGTGCCAGCAGACGGGACACGACCCTCTACGAGCAGTACGTC. Amino acids: CASRRDTTLYEQYV.

The V gene is TRBV15, the J gene TRBJ2-1, with TRBD2 matching 8 bases. Germline lookup yields CDR1 LNHNV and CDR2 YYDKDF (reference sequence). J lost 5 bases, V lost 1 base, and 10 bases had no gene match. The CDR3 loop spans 17 amino acids. CDR3 region: CATSRGGQRGIDNEQFF. In DNA form, the CDR3 reads TGTGCCACCAGCAGAGGCGGGCAGCGGGGGATCGACAATGAGCAGTTCTTC.

The sample holds many counts of this clone. This specimen includes other DNA sequences encoding the same CDR3. The chain couples TRBV9 to TRBJ2-1, with TRBD2 identical over 8 bases. Trimming took 2 bases from V and 0 from J; bases not matched to a gene: 1. The CDR3 consists of 15 residues. Per germline, CDR1 SGDLS and CDR2 YYNGEE. The DNA of the CDR3 is TGTGCCAGCAGCGTCAGCGGGAGCTCCTACAATGAGCAGTTCTTC. Translated, it gives CASSVSGSSYNEQFF.

The rearrangement joins TRBV7-2 to TRBJ2-5, with 8 bases identical to TRBD2. V shed 2 bases and J 2 bases; nucleotides not matched to a gene: 7. The CDR3 sequence is 16 residues long. Per germline, CDR1 SGHTA and CDR2 FQGNSA. The CDR3 DNA is TGTGCCAGCAGCTTATTCGCGGGGGGTATTCAAGAGACCCAGTACTTC. It yields the protein CASSLFAGGIQETQYF.

This clone was observed a handful of times. The chain recombines TRBV7-2 with TRBJ2-5; D may be TRBD1 (5 bases). V lost 1 base, J lost 5 bases, and 8 bases lay in between. In germline, CDR1 is SGHTA, CDR2 FQGNSA. The CDR3 is 13 residues long. CDR3 amino acids: CASSLGQLETQYF. DNA of the CDR3: TGTGCCAGCAGCTTAGGACAGTTGGAGACCCAGTACTTC.

This clone was seen only a few times. The rearrangement links TRBV14 to TRBJ2-1, with TRBD2 identical over 12 bases. V trimming: 4 bases; J trimming: 8 bases; junction bases outside the gene matches: 6. The CDR3 covers 15 residues. The germline V gene encodes CDR1 SGHDN and CDR2 FVKESK. The CDR3 nucleotides are TGTGCCAGCAGCCTCGAGACTAGCGGGAGCGATGAGCAGTTCTTC. This codes for CASSLETSGSDEQFF.

The chain carries TRBV9 and TRBJ2-1; D remains ambiguous. Germline CDR1 and CDR2: SGDLS and YYNGEE. The CDR3 length is 14 residues. V was cut by 0 bases and J by 8 bases, with 12 bases left in between. CDR3 sequence (DNA): TGTGCCAGCAGCGTAGGGGTTAGCAGCGATGAGCAGTTCTTC. It encodes CASSVGVSSDEQFF.

V gene TRBV6-5 combines with J gene TRBJ1-2, with D uncertain. CDR1 and CDR2 from the germline V gene are MNHEY and SVGAGI. Trimming pared 6 bases from V and 2 bases from J, leaving 13 bases between. CDR3 length equals 14 residues. The CDR3 loop is CASRPQQRNYGYTF. CDR3 sequence (DNA): TGTGCCAGCAGACCTCAACAGCGCAACTATGGCTACACCTTC.

This clone was recorded a few times. This rearrangement joins TRBV6-1 to TRBJ2-5, with 9 bases identical to TRBD2. Germline assignment: CDR1 MNHNS and CDR2 SASEGT. V gave up 1 base and J gave up 3 bases; unmatched junction bases: 15. The CDR3 has 19 residues. The CDR3 here is CASSEVGWASGTVKETQYF. CDR3 in DNA: TGTGCCAGCAGTGAAGTAGGGTGGGCTAGCGGGACGGTGAAAGAGACCCAGTACTTC.